Presented here are 27 T cell receptor beta chains from one specimen sequenced in a study of blood T cell repertoires in COVID-19. This table comes from immunoSEQ multiplex PCR, and its TCRdb copy is limited to in-frame clones, with some not included. The sample carries 150,000 to 200,000 clones, roughly nine tenths recorded once. The sequencing input was PBMCs or T cells enriched from blood (not recorded which). These receptors were taken from a human donor with acute COVID-19. The donor label of this sample is uncertain.

As regards this clone: At the DNA level, this CDR3 is encoded by other sequences in the same sample as well. The rearrangement joins TRBV6-5 to TRBJ1-1; TRBD1 matches at 9 bases. Germline CDR1 MNHEY, CDR2 SVGAGI. The CDR3 length is 13 residues. After removal of 8 bases from V and 4 bases from J, the junction contained 5 bases not matched to a gene. As DNA, the CDR3 is TGTGCCAGCCGGGACAGGGCCTTCACTGAAGCTTTCTTT. It encodes CASRDRAFTEAFF.

The V and J genes are TRBV2 and TRBJ1-2; possible D gene TRBD1, 5 bases. The CDR3 sequence is 15 residues long. Germline V gene data show CDR1 as SNHLY and CDR2 as FYNNEI. The V end was cut by 9 bases, the J end by 4 bases, with 21 bases between. The CDR3 nucleotides read TGTGCCAGACTAGCCCCGGACACGAACCCCTATGGCTACACCTTC. Translating it yields CARLAPDTNPYGYTF.

The V call is TRBV5-6, the J call TRBJ1-4; 7 nucleotides line up with TRBD1. The ends lost 0 bases at V and 8 bases at J; junction bases unmatched: 4. The CDR3 covers 14 residues. Germline V gene data show CDR1 as SGHDT and CDR2 as YYEEEE. The CDR3 DNA reads as TGTGCCAGCAGCTTGGGACAGGGAGGAGAAAAACTGTTTTTT. This encodes CASSLGQGGEKLFF.

The chain recombines TRBV24-1 with TRBJ2-5; possible D gene TRBD1, 6 bases. CDR3 length equals 12 residues. Germline values: CDR1 KGHDR, CDR2 SFDVKD. V gave up 6 bases and J gave up 4 bases, with 8 bases separating them. As DNA, the CDR3 is TGTGCCACCAGTCAGGGGCCAGAGACCCAGTACTTC. Protein sequence: CATSQGPETQYF.

This clone is a singleton in its sample. The V gene is TRBV7-9, the J gene TRBJ1-2, with TRBD1 matching 7 bases. Germline CDR1 reads SEHNR; CDR2 reads FQNEAQ (reference sequence). V was pared by 5 bases and J by 2 bases, with 5 bases of the junction left unmatched. The CDR3 runs to 14 residues. The CDR3 region is CASSRQGTNYGYTF. The CDR3 region has the DNA TGTGCCAGCAGCCGACAGGGCACCAACTATGGCTACACCTTC. Using reference TRBV7-9 and TRBJ1-2 for the parts outside the CDR3, the full variable domain is DTGVSQNPRHKITKRGQNVTFRCDPISEHNRLYWYRQTLGQGPEFLTYFQNEAQLEKSRLLSDRFSAERPKGSFSTLEIQRTEQGDSAMYLCASSRQGTNYGYTFGSGTRLTVV.

The V and J genes are TRBV19 and TRBJ2-7; tentative D call: TRBD2 (6 bases). Germline CDR1 is LNHDA and CDR2 is SQIVND (reference sequence). This CDR3 spans 15 amino acids. The V end was cut by 1 base, the J end by 1 base, with 11 bases between. The CDR3 coding sequence is TGTGCCAGTAGTATAGGCGCGGGGTCATCCTACGAGCAGTACTTC. It translates to CASSIGAGSSYEQYF.

This chain links TRBV14 with TRBJ2-5, with D tentatively TRBD1 (6 bases). V lost 4 bases and J lost 2, with 14 bases in between. The CDR3 totals 15 residues. Germline CDR1 SGHDN, CDR2 FVKESK. This chain's CDR3 is CASSPQGRGQETQYF. In DNA, the CDR3 is TGTGCCAGCAGCCCGCAGGGCAGGGGACAAGAGACCCAGTACTTC.

The chain has TRBV6-5 and TRBJ1-2; D is unresolved. CDR1 and CDR2 from the germline V gene are MNHEY and SVGAGI. This CDR3 is 13 amino acids long. V lost 0 bases and J lost 7, with 9 bases in between. The CDR3 coding sequence is TGTGCCAGCAGTTACTCGTCCGGGAGTGGCTACACCTTC. Encoded protein: CASSYSSGSGYTF.

CDR3 sequence (DNA): TGCAGTGCTAACAGGGAGAACATTCAGTACTTC. Protein product: CSANRENIQYF. The rearrangement links TRBV20-1 to TRBJ2-4, with D possibly TRBD1 on 6 matching bases. V was pared by 4 bases and J by 7 bases, with 8 bases between. The V gene's germline CDR1 is DFQATT and CDR2 SNEGSKA (reference sequence). The CDR3 is made up of 11 amino acids.

V usage is TRBV5-1 and J usage is TRBJ2-2; a possible D gene is TRBD1 (6 bases). CDR3 length: 15 amino acids. Germline V lookup: CDR1 SGHRS, CDR2 YFSETQ. With 1 base removed from V and 1 base from J, the gap between germline ends came to 8 bases. This chain's CDR3 is CASSLKTGNTGELFF. CDR3 bases: TGCGCCAGCAGCTTGAAGACAGGGAACACCGGGGAGCTGTTTTTT.

In its sample, this clone was seen once. The chain joins TRBV6-1 to TRBJ1-4; 7 positions agree with TRBD1. This CDR3 has 16 residues. V gave up 3 bases and J gave up 5 bases; unmatched junction bases: 9. Germline V CDR1 and CDR2: MNHNS, SASEGT. CDR3 region: CASSDSTGTANEKLFF. CDR3 DNA sequence: TGTGCCAGCAGTGATTCCACCGGGACAGCGAATGAAAAACTGTTTTTT.

This chain links TRBV7-2 with TRBJ1-2, with D unclear. The CDR3 is 14 residues long. Deletions cut 8 bases from V and 2 bases from J, with 15 bases between. CDR1 SGHTA and CDR2 FQGNSA come from the germline V gene. The CDR3 bases are TGTGCCAGCCATTTGCCGAGGCGGAACTATGGCTACACCTTC. It encodes CASHLPRRNYGYTF.

The chain combines TRBV9 with TRBJ2-1, with a possible D match to TRBD2 (6 bases). The V end lost 4 bases, the J end lost 1 base, and 15 bases lay between the germline ends. Germline CDR1 and CDR2: SGDLS and YYNGEE. The CDR3 has 16 residues. CDR3 in amino acids: CASSPSGWKSYNEQFF. Here the CDR3 DNA reads TGTGCCAGCAGCCCCAGCGGGTGGAAGTCCTACAATGAGCAGTTCTTC.

Only one count was recorded for this clone. The chain combines TRBV15 with TRBJ1-1, with a weak D call TRBD1 (5 bases). There are 16 residues in the CDR3. Trimming took off 0 bases at V and 0 bases at J, with 11 bases between the two ends. Germline V gene sequence: CDR1 LNHNV, CDR2 YYDKDF (reference sequence). Written as DNA, the CDR3 is TGTGCCACCAGCAGAGATAGGGGAACCTTGAACACTGAAGCTTTCTTT. Its protein product is CATSRDRGTLNTEAFF.

This sequence joins TRBV6-5 and TRBJ2-7; possibly TRBD1 for D (6 bases). The CDR3 consists of 15 residues. V was cut by 6 bases and J by 4 bases, with 19 bases left in between. The germline gives CDR1 MNHEY, CDR2 SVGAGI. Here the CDR3 reads CASRRTGSGGYEQYF. CDR3 DNA: TGTGCCAGCAGAAGAACAGGGTCAGGTGGGTACGAGCAGTACTTC.

This chain uses TRBV4-1 with TRBJ2-1; D is unclear. V lost 0 bases, J lost 7 bases, and 4 bases lay in between. Germline loops: CDR1 MGHRA, CDR2 YSYEKL. The CDR3 has 12 amino acids. The DNA of the CDR3 is TGCGCCAGCAGCCAAGATCTGAATGAGCAGTTCTTC. It specifies CASSQDLNEQFF.

V usage is TRBV5-1 and J usage is TRBJ2-5; 9 bases line up with TRBD2. CDR1 is SGHRS and CDR2 is YFSETQ in the germline V gene. V lost 2 bases, J lost 5 bases, and 4 bases stayed unmatched. This CDR3 spans 14 amino acids. CDR3 region: CASSLAGGGETQYF. The CDR3 nucleotides are TGCGCCAGCAGCTTAGCGGGGGGAGGTGAGACCCAGTACTTC.

The chain links TRBV4-1 to TRBJ2-1, with TRBD2 matching 8 bases. V lost 1 base, J lost 5 bases, and 7 bases stayed unmatched. This CDR3 has 16 amino acids. Germline values: CDR1 MGHRA, CDR2 YSYEKL. CDR3 amino acids: CASSQGRGGLNNEQFF. The DNA of the CDR3 is TGCGCCAGCAGCCAAGGACGGGGGGGCCTGAACAATGAGCAGTTCTTC.

This sequence joins TRBV7-9 and TRBJ1-4, with 8 bases fitting TRBD1. V dropped 6 bases and J dropped 6; count of bases not matched to a gene: 12. The CDR3 has 16 amino acids. In germline, CDR1 is SEHNR, CDR2 FQNEAQ (reference sequence). CDR3 sequence reads: CASRSKAGTGDEKLFF. The CDR3 region has the DNA TGTGCCAGCAGGTCAAAGGCCGGGACAGGTGATGAAAAACTGTTTTTT.

V is TRBV5-5 and J is TRBJ1-1; D is undetermined. V gave up 2 bases and J gave up 3 bases, with 5 bases separating them. The CDR3 runs to 12 residues. Germline V gene data show CDR1 as SGHKS and CDR2 as YYEKEE (reference sequence). This CDR3 reads CASSFRHTEAFF. The CDR3 DNA reads as TGTGCCAGCAGCTTCAGGCACACTGAAGCTTTCTTT. The whole variable domain, filled in from reference TRBV5-5 and TRBJ1-1, reads DAGVTQSPTHLIKTRGQQVTLRCSPISGHKSVSWYQQVLGQGPQFIFQYYEKEERGRGNFPDRFSARQFPNYSSELNVNALLLGDSALYLCASSFRHTEAFFGQGTRLTVV.

This chain joins TRBV6-2 or TRBV6-3 and TRBJ2-7; the D gene is possibly TRBD1 (5 bases). V was pared by 0 bases and J by 1 base, with 7 bases between. The CDR3 has 14 amino acids. CDR1 and CDR2 from the germline V gene are MNHEY and SVGEGT. Here the CDR3 DNA reads TGTGCCAGCAGTTACTCGGGGCTATCCTACGAGCAGTACTTC. As protein: CASSYSGLSYEQYF.

CDR3 sequence: CASSRTGSTDTQYF. The CDR3 nucleotides read TGTGCCAGTAGTAGGACAGGAAGCACAGATACGCAGTATTTT. The rearrangement uses TRBV19 and TRBJ2-3; 7 positions match TRBD1. CDR3 length: 14 residues. Losses at the gene ends were 4 bases for V and 0 bases for J; bases not matched to a gene: 1. Germline V lookup: CDR1 LNHDA, CDR2 SQIVND (reference sequence).

This clone was observed once. V gene TRBV29-1 combines with J gene TRBJ2-1, with 7 bases aligning to TRBD2. CDR1 and CDR2 from the germline V gene are SQVTM and ANQGSEA. The junction had 7 bases not matched to a gene; V was cut back by 6 bases and J by 2 bases. CDR3 length: 14 residues. The CDR3 region is CSVLLRGAYNEQFF. CDR3 in DNA: TGCAGCGTCCTACTACGGGGGGCCTACAATGAGCAGTTCTTC.

This clone has only one observation. The V and J genes are TRBV5-8 and TRBJ1-4; weak D call: TRBD1 (6 bases). Germline CDR1 SGHTS, CDR2 YDEGEE. V was cut by 0 bases and J by 0 bases, with 12 bases left in between. The CDR3 totals 17 residues. The CDR3 is CASSLGAQGTTNEKLFF. The CDR3 bases are TGTGCCAGCAGCTTGGGGGCTCAGGGGACAACTAATGAAAAACTGTTTTTT.

The chain employs TRBV30 and TRBJ2-5, with TRBD2 as a possible D gene (7 bases). This CDR3 comprises 12 residues. The germline V gene has CDR1 GTSNPN and CDR2 SVGIG (reference sequence). The V end lost 7 bases, the J end lost 6 bases, and 15 bases lay between the germline ends. The CDR3 DNA reads TGTGCCTCGGGGGGCCAGGAAAAGACCCAGTACTTC. Amino acids: CASGGQEKTQYF.

Worth noting for this clone: Other nucleotide sequences from this sample produce the same CDR3. The rearrangement uses TRBV4-1 and TRBJ2-3, with 8 bases matching TRBD1. There are 16 residues in the CDR3. CDR1 and CDR2 from the germline V gene are MGHRA and YSYEKL. The trim removed 4 bases at V and 0 bases at J, leaving 6 bases unmatched. Here the CDR3 reads CASSPPQGASTDTQYF. CDR3 in DNA: TGCGCCAGCAGCCCGCCGCAGGGGGCCAGCACAGATACGCAGTATTTT.

In this sample, this clone turned up a few times. Additional DNA sequences in this sample encode the identical CDR3. V and J are TRBV11-3 and TRBJ2-5; D possibly corresponds to TRBD1 (6 bases). V shed 1 base and J shed 1 base, with 10 bases lying between them. The CDR3 contains 15 residues. Germline values: CDR1 SGHNT, CDR2 YENEEA. CDR3 sequence reads: CASSLGQGSQETQYF. The CDR3 coding sequence is TGTGCCAGCAGCTTAGGGCAGGGGTCCCAAGAGACCCAGTACTTC.